The 27 T cell receptor beta chains below come from one sample, sequenced in a study of long-term antiretroviral therapy in people with HIV. Researchers ran immunoSEQ v3.0 at survey level. Sequencing used immunoSEQ multiplex PCR; TCRdb keeps in-frame clones, though not all of them. In the table there are 25,000 to 30,000 clones, over 80% of which are singletons. This specimen was unsorted PBMCs, taken almost 2.9 years after starting antiretroviral therapy. The receptor source for this set is a young man with HIV.

The CDR3 here is CASSVGQGASQPQHF. The DNA of the CDR3 is TGTGCCAGCAGCGTAGGACAGGGGGCCAGTCAGCCCCAGCATTTT. The chain joins TRBV9 to TRBJ1-5; 10 bases agree with TRBD1. Trimming at V came to 0 bases and at J to 6 bases, leaving 3 bases not matched to a gene. Germline CDR1 is SGDLS and CDR2 is YYNGEE. This CDR3 spans 15 amino acids.

The chain recombines TRBV19 with TRBJ1-5; TRBD1 agrees at 9 bases. V lost 7 bases, J lost 2 bases, and 6 bases stayed unmatched. Per germline, CDR1 LNHDA and CDR2 SQIVND (reference sequence). The CDR3 loop spans 15 amino acids. Here the CDR3 DNA reads TGTGCCAGTACGGGACAGGGTAACGGCAATCAGCCCCAGCATTTT. It is translated as CASTGQGNGNQPQHF. Full variable domain (missing parts from reference TRBV19 and TRBJ1-5): DGGITQSPKYLFRKEGQNVTLSCEQNLNHDAMYWYRQDPGQGLRLIYYSQIVNDFQKGDIAEGYSVSREKKESFPLTVTSAQKNPTAFYLCASTGQGNGNQPQHFGDGTRLSIL.

This clone was counted only a few times. This chain connects TRBV28 to TRBJ2-7; D remains ambiguous. With 3 bases removed from V and 5 bases from J, the gap between germline ends came to 14 bases. The CDR3 is 14 amino acids. Germline CDR1 and CDR2: MDHEN and SYDVKM. This CDR3 is CASSFQTPANEQYF. The DNA for the CDR3 is TGTGCCAGCAGTTTTCAAACCCCAGCGAACGAGCAGTACTTC.

The CDR3 coding sequence is TGTGCCAGCAGCCATACAGGGGCGGGCGCTGAAGCTTTCTTT. Translation gives CASSHTGAGAEAFF. The chain has TRBV28 and TRBJ1-1; 7 nucleotides align to TRBD1. Germline V lookup: CDR1 MDHEN, CDR2 SYDVKM. V dropped 6 bases and J dropped 6; count of bases not matched to a gene: 10. The CDR3 has 14 amino acids.

The rearrangement uses TRBV10-1 and TRBJ2-3; 8 bases are shared with TRBD2. Trimming took 3 bases from V and 4 from J; bases not matched to a gene: 0. Germline CDR1 WNHNN, CDR2 SYGVQD (reference sequence). The CDR3 loop spans 13 amino acids. The chain's CDR3 is CASSEAGADTQYF. As DNA, the CDR3 is TGCGCCAGCAGTGAAGCGGGAGCAGATACGCAGTATTTT.

This chain connects TRBV19 to TRBJ2-2; D remains ambiguous. The CDR3 consists of 11 residues. The germline V gene has CDR1 LNHDA and CDR2 SQIVND (reference sequence). Trimming left V 7 bases short and J 8 bases short, with 8 bases between. This CDR3 reads CASTEGGELFF. The DNA of the CDR3 is TGTGCCAGTACCGAAGGAGGGGAGCTGTTTTTT.

The chain couples TRBV7-8 to TRBJ1-5; D ambiguous. V dropped 2 bases and J dropped 5 bases, with 19 bases sitting between them. The CDR3 runs 17 residues. CDR1 and CDR2 (germline): SGHVS, FQNEAQ. CDR3 bases: TGTGCCAGCAGCTTAACACCTCCTAGGGAGCGCGATCAGCCCCAGCATTTT. This sequence encodes CASSLTPPRERDQPQHF.

The chain recombines TRBV20-1 with TRBJ1-5; the D is unclear. The CDR3 loop spans 11 amino acids. V was shortened by 3 bases and J by 6 bases, with 6 bases between the two germline ends. Germline V gene lookup returns CDR1 DFQATT and CDR2 SNEGSKA (reference sequence). The CDR3 region is CSASIGQPQHF. Here the CDR3 DNA reads TGCAGTGCTAGCATAGGTCAGCCCCAGCATTTT.

V usage is TRBV25-1 and J usage is TRBJ1-1; possible D gene TRBD1, 6 bases. From germline, CDR1 is MGHDK and CDR2 SYGVNS. CDR3 length: 14 amino acids. V lost 4 bases, J lost 7 bases, and 16 bases lay in between. The CDR3 coding sequence is TGTGCCAGCAGTGTACAGGGTCATCAGGGTGAAGCTTTCTTT. Its translation is CASSVQGHQGEAFF.

The rearrangement joins TRBV27 to TRBJ2-1, with 7 nucleotides matching TRBD2. The CDR3 contains 17 residues. Germline CDR1 MNHEY, CDR2 SMNVEV (reference sequence). The trim removed 0 bases at V and 6 bases at J, leaving 11 bases unmatched. The CDR3 DNA reads as TGTGCCAGCAGTTTATCTGGAGCGGGGCTGTCACTCAATGAGCAGTTCTTC. Its protein product is CASSLSGAGLSLNEQFF.

The V call is TRBV27, the J call TRBJ1-1; D is unresolved. The V and J ends lost 0 bases and 0 bases respectively, with 8 bases between them. CDR3 length: 15 residues. Per the germline V gene, CDR1 is MNHEY and CDR2 is SMNVEV (reference sequence). Here the CDR3 reads CASSLSISLNTEAFF. The DNA for the CDR3 is TGTGCCAGCAGTTTATCGATTAGTTTGAACACTGAAGCTTTCTTT.

This clone was detected a few times. The rearrangement joins TRBV7-9 to TRBJ1-5; a weak D match, TRBD1 (5 bases). This CDR3 is built from 15 residues. CDR1 and CDR2 (germline): SEHNR, FQNEAQ (reference sequence). V lost 1 base and J lost 4, with 11 bases in between. The CDR3 nucleotides read TGTGCCAGCAGCTTAGAAGGGGCCTCGAATCAGCCCCAGCATTTT. This encodes CASSLEGASNQPQHF.

The chain combines TRBV29-1 with TRBJ1-1, with D tentatively TRBD1 (5 bases). The CDR3 sequence is 14 residues long. V was shortened by 1 base and J by 6 bases, with 15 bases between the two germline ends. Germline V lookup: CDR1 SQVTM, CDR2 ANQGSEA. In DNA form, the CDR3 reads TGCAGCGTTGAAGCCGGGGGGGGGTCCTCTGAAGCTTTCTTT. Residues: CSVEAGGGSSEAFF.

V usage is TRBV18 and J usage is TRBJ1-1; possible D gene TRBD1, 5 bases. This CDR3 is built from 14 residues. Germline V gene data show CDR1 as KGHSH and CDR2 as LQKENI. V lost 5 bases and J lost 8, with 18 bases in between. The CDR3 region is CASSANLQGVEAFF. In DNA, the CDR3 is TGTGCCAGCTCAGCTAATCTGCAGGGCGTGGAAGCTTTCTTT.

The chain couples TRBV19 to TRBJ1-5; TRBD1 agrees at 7 bases. The ends lost 7 bases at V and 6 bases at J; junction bases unmatched: 12. The CDR3 covers 15 residues. Germline lookup yields CDR1 LNHDA and CDR2 SQIVND (reference sequence). For the CDR3, the DNA is TGTGCCAGTACCTCTGGGCAGGGGGGAGGTCAGCCCCAGCATTTT. Translated, it gives CASTSGQGGGQPQHF.

The V gene is TRBV5-4, the J gene TRBJ2-7; D perhaps matches TRBD1 (6 bases). The CDR3 is made up of 14 amino acids. Trimming removed 4 bases at V and 6 bases at J, with 17 bases between. Germline V gene data show CDR1 as SGHNT and CDR2 as YYREEE (reference sequence). For the CDR3, the DNA is TGTGCCAGCAGCCCCTCGATGGACAGAAGCGAGCAGTACTTC. It encodes CASSPSMDRSEQYF.

The chain is built from TRBV5-1 and TRBJ2-7, with TRBD1 matching over 9 bases. J was trimmed by 5 bases and V by 3 bases; bases with no gene match: 9. The CDR3 has 15 residues. Germline V gives CDR1 SGHRS, CDR2 YFSETQ. This chain's CDR3 is CASSSTGTGFNEQYF. The DNA of the CDR3 is TGCGCCAGCAGCTCAACCGGGACAGGGTTTAACGAGCAGTACTTC.

This chain uses TRBV5-1 with TRBJ2-2; TRBD1 matches 8 bases. CDR1 and CDR2 from the germline V gene are SGHRS and YFSETQ. The J segment lost 0 bases and the V segment lost 0 bases, leaving 7 bases of the junction unmatched. This CDR3 has 18 amino acids. In DNA, the CDR3 is TGCGCCAGCAGCTTGGGGACCGGGACAGGAGCGAACACCGGGGAGCTGTTTTTT. It encodes CASSLGTGTGANTGELFF.

The chain carries TRBV5-1 and TRBJ2-5; 8 bases line up with TRBD1. CDR1 and CDR2 from the germline V gene are SGHRS and YFSETQ. CDR3 length: 17 residues. Trimming at V came to 0 bases and at J to 1 base, leaving 8 bases not matched to a gene. The CDR3 DNA reads TGCGCCAGCAGCTTGGCCGGCAGGGGGCGCCTCCAAGAGACCCAGTACTTC. This encodes CASSLAGRGRLQETQYF.

This clone showed up just once. V and J are TRBV28 and TRBJ1-1; D is perhaps TRBD1 (6 bases). CDR1 is MDHEN and CDR2 is SYDVKM in the germline V gene. The length of the CDR3 is 12 residues. The germline V and J ends were trimmed by 6 bases and 10 bases, with 15 bases remaining between them. CDR3 bases: TGTGCCAGCAGGCTAACCGCAGGGGTAGCTTTCTTT. Translation gives CASRLTAGVAFF. The whole variable domain, filled in from reference TRBV28 and TRBJ1-1, reads DVKVTQSSRYLVKRTGEKVFLECVQDMDHENMFWYRQDPGLGLRLIYFSYDVKMKEKGDIPEGYSVSREKKERFSLILESASTNQTSMYLCASRLTAGVAFFGQGTRLTVV.

V usage is TRBV5-7 and J usage is TRBJ2-3; 9 bases fit TRBD1. TRBV5-7 is known as an ORF, though its function is uncertain. This CDR3 is built from 18 residues. Trimming cost V 1 base and J 5 bases; bases outside gene matches: 14. For the CDR3, the DNA is TGTGCCAGCAGCTTGACCCGGATCAGACAGGGGGGCCAAGATACGCAGTATTTT. It yields the protein CASSLTRIRQGGQDTQYF.

Only one count was recorded for this clone. In DNA form, the CDR3 reads TGTGCCAGCAGCTTGTCCCACAGGAGAGAGACCCAGTACTTC. This gives the protein CASSLSHRRETQYF. The V gene is TRBV7-6, the J gene TRBJ2-5; perhaps TRBD1 as D (5 bases). Per the germline V gene, CDR1 is SGHVS and CDR2 is FNYEAQ. Trimming stripped 3 bases from V and 4 bases from J, with 12 bases between. The CDR3 has 14 amino acids.

V gene TRBV4-1 combines with J gene TRBJ2-3; D is possibly TRBD1 (6 bases). Trimming stripped 0 bases from V and 4 bases from J, with 11 bases between. Per germline, CDR1 MGHRA and CDR2 YSYEKL. CDR3 size: 15 residues. This CDR3 reads CASSQDARGADTQYF. CDR3 DNA: TGCGCCAGCAGCCAAGATGCCAGGGGCGCAGATACGCAGTATTTT.

The chain employs TRBV9 and TRBJ2-1; D unresolved. The ends were cut back, 0 bases at V and 5 bases at J, with 12 bases in the middle. Germline V lookup: CDR1 SGDLS, CDR2 YYNGEE. The CDR3 length is 15 residues. This CDR3 reads CASSVEVGYNNEQFF. The CDR3 nucleotides read TGTGCCAGCAGCGTAGAGGTTGGGTATAACAATGAGCAGTTCTTC.

By share of the sample, this clone is medium-sized (0.01 to 0.1%). The chain has TRBV5-1 and TRBJ2-5; 10 positions agree with TRBD1. J lost 0 bases, V lost 4 bases, and 6 bases had no gene match. This CDR3 spans 16 amino acids. Germline CDR1 and CDR2: SGHRS and YFSETQ. The CDR3: CASSTRQGADQETQYF. The CDR3 DNA reads as TGCGCCAGCAGCACACGACAGGGGGCCGACCAAGAGACCCAGTACTTC.

V and J are TRBV18 and TRBJ2-1; TRBD2 is a possible D gene (6 bases). The V end was cut by 3 bases, the J end by 4 bases, with 10 bases between. CDR1 is KGHSH, CDR2 LQKENI, per germline. The CDR3 sequence is 14 residues long. The CDR3 sequence: CASSPLGGYNEQFF. The CDR3 region has the DNA TGTGCCAGCTCACCCCTCGGGGGTTACAATGAGCAGTTCTTC.

The chain uses TRBV7-8 and TRBJ1-1; 8 bases match TRBD1. The germline V gene has CDR1 SGHVS and CDR2 FQNEAQ. J gave up 4 bases and V 2 bases, and 3 bases lay outside the gene matches. The CDR3 has 14 amino acids. CDR3 nucleotide sequence: TGTGCCAGCAGCTTAAAGCAGGGGGCCACTGAAGCTTTCTTT. As protein: CASSLKQGATEAFF. Together with reference TRBV7-8 and TRBJ1-1, the CDR3 gives the full variable domain: GAGVSQSPRYKVAKRGQDVALRCDPISGHVSLFWYQQALGQGPEFLTYFQNEAQLDKSGLPSDRFFAERPEGSVSTLKIQRTQQEDSAVYLCASSLKQGATEAFFGQGTRLTVV.